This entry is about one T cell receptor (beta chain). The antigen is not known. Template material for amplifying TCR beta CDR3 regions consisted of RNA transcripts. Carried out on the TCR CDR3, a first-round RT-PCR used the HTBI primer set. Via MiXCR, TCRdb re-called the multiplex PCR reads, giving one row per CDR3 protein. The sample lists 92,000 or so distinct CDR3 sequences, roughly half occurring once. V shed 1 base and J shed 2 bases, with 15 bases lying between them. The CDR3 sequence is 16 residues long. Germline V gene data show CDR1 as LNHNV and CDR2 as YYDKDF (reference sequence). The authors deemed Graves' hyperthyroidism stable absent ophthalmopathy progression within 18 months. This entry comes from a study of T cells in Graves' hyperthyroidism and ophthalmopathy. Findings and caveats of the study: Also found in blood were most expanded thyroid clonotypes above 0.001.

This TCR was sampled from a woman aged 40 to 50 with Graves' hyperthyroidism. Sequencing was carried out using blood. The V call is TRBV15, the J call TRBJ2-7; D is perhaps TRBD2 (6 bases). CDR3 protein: CATSRVGGRGAYEQYF. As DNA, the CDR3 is TGTGCCACCAGCAGAGTCGGGGGTAGAGGGGCCTACGAGCAGTACTTC.